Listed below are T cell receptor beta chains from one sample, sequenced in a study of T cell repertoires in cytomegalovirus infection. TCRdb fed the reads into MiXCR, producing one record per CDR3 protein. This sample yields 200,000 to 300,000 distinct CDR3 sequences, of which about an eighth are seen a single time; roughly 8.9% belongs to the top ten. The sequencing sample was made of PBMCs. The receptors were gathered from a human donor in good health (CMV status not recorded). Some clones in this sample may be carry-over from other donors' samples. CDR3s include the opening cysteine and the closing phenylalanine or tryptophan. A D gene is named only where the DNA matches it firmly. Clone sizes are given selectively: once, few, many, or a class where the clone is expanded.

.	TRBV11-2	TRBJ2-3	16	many	CASSLDRHRVTDTQYF	TGTGCCAGCAGCTTAGACCGCCACCGGGTCACAGATACGCAGTATTTT
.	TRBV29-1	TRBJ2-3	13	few	CSVEGLYTDTQYF	TGCAGCGTTGAGGGACTCTACACAGATACGCAGTATTTT
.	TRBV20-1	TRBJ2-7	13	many	CSARDPSSYEQYF	TGCAGTGCTAGAGATCCTAGCTCATACGAGCAGTACTTC
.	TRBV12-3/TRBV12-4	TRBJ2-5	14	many	CASSFTGREETQYF	TGTGCCAGCAGTTTTACCGGACGAGAAGAGACCCAGTACTTC
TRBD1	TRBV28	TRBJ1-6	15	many	CASSFRGPLGSPLHF	TGTGCCAGCAGTTTCAGGGGGCCTCTTGGTTCACCCCTCCACTTT
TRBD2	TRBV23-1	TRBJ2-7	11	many	CASKWTSREYF	TGCGCCAGCAAGTGGACTAGCAGGGAGTACTTC
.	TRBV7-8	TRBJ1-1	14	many	CASSLWAAGGEAFF	TGTGCCAGCAGCTTATGGGCGGCAGGAGGTGAAGCTTTCTTT
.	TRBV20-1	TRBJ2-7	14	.	CSARDVQVSYEQYF	TGCAGTGCTAGAGATGTGCAAGTCTCCTACGAGCAGTACTTC
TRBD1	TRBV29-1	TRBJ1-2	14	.	CSVTLITGDGGYTF	TGCAGCGTTACCCTTATTACAGGGGACGGTGGCTACACCTTC
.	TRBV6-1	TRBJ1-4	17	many	CASSRTAWGLANEKLFF	TGTGCCAGCAGCCGAACGGCCTGGGGATTGGCTAATGAAAAACTGTTTTTT
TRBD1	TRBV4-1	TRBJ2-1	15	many	CASSPTTGRSNEQFF	TGCGCCAGCAGCCCAACGACAGGGCGAAGCAATGAGCAGTTCTTC
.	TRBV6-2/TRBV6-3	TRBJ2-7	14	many	CASSYPPTGHEQYF	TGTGCCAGCAGTTACCCTCCGACAGGACACGAGCAGTACTTC
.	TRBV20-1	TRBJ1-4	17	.	CSARDWGELATNEKLFF	TGCAGTGCTAGAGATTGGGGAGAGTTGGCAACTAATGAAAAACTGTTTTTT
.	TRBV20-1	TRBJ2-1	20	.	CSATGLEPRGTLTNYDEQFF	TGCAGTGCTACCGGCCTAGAACCTCGGGGGACTCTTACCAATTACGATGAGCAGTTCTTC
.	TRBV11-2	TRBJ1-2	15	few	CASSPRGADPYGYTF	TGTGCCAGCAGCCCGCGGGGGGCGGATCCCTATGGCTACACCTTC
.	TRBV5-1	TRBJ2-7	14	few	CASSVVGLGDEQYF	TGCGCCAGCAGCGTGGTCGGCCTTGGGGACGAGCAGTACTTC
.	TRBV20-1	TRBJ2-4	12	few	CSARVIGEIQYF	TGCAGTGCTAGAGTCATCGGGGAGATTCAGTACTTC
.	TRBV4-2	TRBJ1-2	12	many	CASSQAGPGYTF	TGTGCCAGCAGCCAAGCAGGCCCTGGCTACACCTTC
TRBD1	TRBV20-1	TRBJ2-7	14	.	CSARPGQGSSEQYF	TGCAGTGCTAGACCCGGACAGGGGAGCAGTGAGCAGTACTTC
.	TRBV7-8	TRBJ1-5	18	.	CASSFHIGEANSNQPQHF	TGTGCCAGCAGCTTCCACATCGGGGAGGCTAATAGCAATCAGCCCCAGCATTTT
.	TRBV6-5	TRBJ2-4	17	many	CASSRNWGRVAQNIQYF	TGTGCCAGCAGCCGGAACTGGGGCAGGGTGGCCCAAAACATTCAGTACTTC
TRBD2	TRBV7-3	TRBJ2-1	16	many	CASSFLAGGTYNEQFF	TGTGCCAGCAGCTTTTTAGCGGGGGGCACCTACAATGAGCAGTTCTTC
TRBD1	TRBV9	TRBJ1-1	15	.	CASSARQGADTEAFF	TGTGCCAGCAGCGCAAGACAGGGGGCCGACACTGAAGCTTTCTTT
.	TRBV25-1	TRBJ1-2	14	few	CASSESGIFYGYTF	TGTGCCAGCAGTGAATCGGGGATCTTCTATGGCTACACCTTC
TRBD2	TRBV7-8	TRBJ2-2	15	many	CASSARPSGTGELFF	TGTGCCAGCAGCGCGCGCCCTAGCGGCACCGGGGAGCTGTTTTTT
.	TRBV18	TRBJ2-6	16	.	CASSPDSRSGANVLTF	TGTGCCAGCTCACCAGACAGCAGATCTGGGGCCAACGTCCTGACTTTC
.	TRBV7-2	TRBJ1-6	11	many	CASSLNSPLHF	TGTGCCAGCAGCTTGAATTCACCCCTCCACTTT
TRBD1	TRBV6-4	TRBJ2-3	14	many	CASSDSTGADTQYF	TGTGCCAGCAGTGACTCGACAGGGGCAGATACGCAGTATTTT
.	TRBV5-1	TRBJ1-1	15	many	CASSLERVSNTEAFF	TGCGCCAGCAGCTTGGAAAGGGTCAGTAACACTGAAGCTTTCTTT
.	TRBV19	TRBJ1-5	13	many	CASNVAGNQPQHF	TGTGCCAGTAACGTAGCTGGCAATCAGCCCCAGCATTTT
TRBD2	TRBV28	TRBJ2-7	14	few	CASSFLAGTYEQYF	TGTGCCAGCAGTTTCTTAGCGGGGACCTACGAGCAGTACTTC
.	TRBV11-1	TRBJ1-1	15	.	CASSLFRLGFTEAFF	TGTGCCAGCAGCTTATTCCGACTAGGGTTCACTGAAGCTTTCTTT
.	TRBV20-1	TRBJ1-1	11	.	CSASRMAEAFF	TGCAGTGCTAGTAGGATGGCGGAAGCTTTCTTT